The subject of this entry is one T cell receptor (beta chain). The antigen is unknown. The data belong to a study of shared clonotypes between healthy human individuals. Only Caucasian adults living in Nashville, Tennessee served as donors. The investigators split CD4+ cells into a CD45RA+ naive subset and a CD45RA-negative memory subset. Sequencing used immunoSEQ multiplex PCR; TCRdb keeps in-frame clones, though not all of them. The data show 150,000 to 200,000 clones, 85% to 95% seen once. Study findings and constraints: Larger estimated richness was generally seen in naive subsets than in memory subsets.

This TCR was sampled from a young woman in good health. The sequenced material came from naive CD4+ T cells sorted from blood. As to subset: CD45RA+ positively selected.

The CDR3 is CASSLVARSGASGNYGYTF. The CDR3 DNA follows: TGCGCCAGCAGCTTAGTGGCCCGGTCGGGGGCGAGTGGTAACTATGGCTACACCTTC. The V gene is TRBV5-1, the J gene TRBJ1-2, with TRBD1 as a possible D gene (6 bases). The germline gives CDR1 SGHRS, CDR2 YFSETQ. The CDR3 is 19 residues long. Trimming took 2 bases from V and 1 from J, leaving 24 bases between them.